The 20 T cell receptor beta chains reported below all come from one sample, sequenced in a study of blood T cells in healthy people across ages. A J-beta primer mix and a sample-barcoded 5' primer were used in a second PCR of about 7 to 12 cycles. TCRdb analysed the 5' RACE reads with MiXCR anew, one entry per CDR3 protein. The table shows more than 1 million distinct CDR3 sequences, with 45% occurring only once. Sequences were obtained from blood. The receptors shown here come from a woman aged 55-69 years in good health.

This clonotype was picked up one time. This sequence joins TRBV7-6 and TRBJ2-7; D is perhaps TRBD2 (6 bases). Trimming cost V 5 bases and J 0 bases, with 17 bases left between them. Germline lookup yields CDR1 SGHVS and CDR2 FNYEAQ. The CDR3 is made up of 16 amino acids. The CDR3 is CASSRRTTFSSYEQYF. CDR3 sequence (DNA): TGTGCCAGCAGCCGCCGGACTACTTTCAGCTCCTACGAGCAGTACTTC.

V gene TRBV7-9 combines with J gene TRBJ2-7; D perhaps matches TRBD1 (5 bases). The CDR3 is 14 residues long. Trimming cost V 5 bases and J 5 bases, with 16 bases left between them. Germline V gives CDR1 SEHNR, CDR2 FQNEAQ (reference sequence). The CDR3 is CASSQGVGFNEQYF. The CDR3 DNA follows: TGTGCCAGCAGCCAAGGGGTGGGCTTTAACGAGCAGTACTTC. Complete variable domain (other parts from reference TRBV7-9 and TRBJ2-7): DTGVSQNPRHKITKRGQNVTFRCDPISEHNRLYWYRQTLGQGPEFLTYFQNEAQLEKSRLLSDRFSAERPKGSFSTLEIQRTEQGDSAMYLCASSQGVGFNEQYFGPGTRLTVT.

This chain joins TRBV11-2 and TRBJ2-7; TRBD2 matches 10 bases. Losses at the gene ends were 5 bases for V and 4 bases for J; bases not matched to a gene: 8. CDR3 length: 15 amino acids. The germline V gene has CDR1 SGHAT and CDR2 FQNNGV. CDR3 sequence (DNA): TGTGCCAGCAGCCAGGGACGGACTAGCGGATACGAGCAGTACTTC. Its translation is CASSQGRTSGYEQYF.

CDR3 DNA: TGTGCCAGCACGGGGCGGGCCCAGTACTTC. Protein product: CASTGRAQYF. This chain links TRBV6-1 with TRBJ2-7; D may correspond to TRBD1 or TRBD2 (5 bases each). Germline CDR1 and CDR2: MNHNS and SASEGT. Trimming stripped 7 bases from V and 10 bases from J, with 11 bases between. CDR3 length: 10 residues.

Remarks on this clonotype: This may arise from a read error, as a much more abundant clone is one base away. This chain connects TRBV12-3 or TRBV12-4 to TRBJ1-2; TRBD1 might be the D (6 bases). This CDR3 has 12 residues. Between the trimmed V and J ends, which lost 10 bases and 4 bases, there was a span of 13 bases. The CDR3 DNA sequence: TGTGCCAACACCATAGGGGGCTATGGCTACACCTTC. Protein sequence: CANTIGGYGYTF.

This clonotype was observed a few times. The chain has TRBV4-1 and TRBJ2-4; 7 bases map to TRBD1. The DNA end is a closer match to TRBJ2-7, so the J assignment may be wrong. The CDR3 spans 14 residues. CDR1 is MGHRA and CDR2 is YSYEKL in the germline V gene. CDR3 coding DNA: TGCGCCAGCAGCCAAGAGGGACAGCAATACGAGCAGTACTTC. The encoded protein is CASSQEGQQYEQYF.

CDR3 sequence reads: CASSLDSPNTGELFF. The CDR3 DNA reads as TGCGCCAGCAGCTTGGACAGCCCGAACACCGGGGAGCTGTTTTTT. V is TRBV5-1 and J is TRBJ2-2; no clear D. The CDR3 is 15 amino acids. CDR1 and CDR2 (germline): SGHRS, YFSETQ. Trimming pared 0 bases from V and 0 bases from J, leaving 6 bases between.

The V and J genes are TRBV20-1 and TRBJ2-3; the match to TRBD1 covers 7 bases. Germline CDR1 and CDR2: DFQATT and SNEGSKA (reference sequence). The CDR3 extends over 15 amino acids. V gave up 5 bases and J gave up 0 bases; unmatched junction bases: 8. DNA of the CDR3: TGCAGTGCTGAATTCCCGGGACAGAGCACAGATACGCAGTATTTT. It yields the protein CSAEFPGQSTDTQYF.

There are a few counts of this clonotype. This CDR3 is CASSEGGISPDTQYF. Written as DNA, the CDR3 is TGTGCCAGCAGTGAGGGCGGGATTAGCCCAGATACGCAGTATTTT. This sequence joins TRBV25-1 and TRBJ2-3, with TRBD2 as a possible D gene (6 bases). The length of the CDR3 is 15 residues. Germline CDR1 MGHDK, CDR2 SYGVNS. Trimming shortened V by 3 bases and J by 4 bases, and 14 bases separated the two germline ends.

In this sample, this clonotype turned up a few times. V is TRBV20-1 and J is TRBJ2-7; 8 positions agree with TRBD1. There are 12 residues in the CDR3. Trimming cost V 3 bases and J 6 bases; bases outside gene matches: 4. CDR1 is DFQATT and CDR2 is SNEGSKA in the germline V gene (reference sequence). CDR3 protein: CSASGGTGEQYF. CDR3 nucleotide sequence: TGCAGTGCTAGTGGCGGGACAGGCGAGCAGTACTTC.

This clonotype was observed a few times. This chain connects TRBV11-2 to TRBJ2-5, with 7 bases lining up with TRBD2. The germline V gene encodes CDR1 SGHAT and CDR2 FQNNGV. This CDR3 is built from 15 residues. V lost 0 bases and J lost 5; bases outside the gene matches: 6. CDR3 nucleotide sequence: TGTGCCAGCAGCTTAGATAGGGGAGGGCCTGAGACCCAGTACTTC. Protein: CASSLDRGGPETQYF.

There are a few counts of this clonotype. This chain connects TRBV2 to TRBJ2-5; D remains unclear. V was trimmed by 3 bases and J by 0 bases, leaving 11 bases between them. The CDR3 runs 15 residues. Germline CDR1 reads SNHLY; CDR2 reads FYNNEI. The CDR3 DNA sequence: TGTGCCAGCAGTGAGTTAGGATCGTACCAAGAGACCCAGTACTTC. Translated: CASSELGSYQETQYF.

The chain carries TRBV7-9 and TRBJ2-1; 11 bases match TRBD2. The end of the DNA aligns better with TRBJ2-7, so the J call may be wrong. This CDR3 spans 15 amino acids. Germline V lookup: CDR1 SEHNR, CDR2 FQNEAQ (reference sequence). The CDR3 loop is CASSRTSGPYNEQYF. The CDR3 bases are TGTGCCAGCAGCCGGACTAGCGGGCCCTACAATGAGCAGTACTTC.

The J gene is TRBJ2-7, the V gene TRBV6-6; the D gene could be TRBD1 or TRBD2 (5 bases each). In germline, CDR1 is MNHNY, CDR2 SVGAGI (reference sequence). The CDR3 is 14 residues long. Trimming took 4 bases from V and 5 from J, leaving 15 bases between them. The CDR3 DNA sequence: TGTGCCAGCAGTTCCGGGACGGGTCGGGACGAGCAGTACTTC. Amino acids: CASSSGTGRDEQYF.

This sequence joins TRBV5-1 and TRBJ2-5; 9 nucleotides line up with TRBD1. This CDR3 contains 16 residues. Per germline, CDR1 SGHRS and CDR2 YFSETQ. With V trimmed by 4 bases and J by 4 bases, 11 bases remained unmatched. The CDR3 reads CASSTLGQGTGETQYF. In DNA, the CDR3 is TGCGCCAGCAGCACGCTCGGACAGGGGACAGGAGAGACCCAGTACTTC.

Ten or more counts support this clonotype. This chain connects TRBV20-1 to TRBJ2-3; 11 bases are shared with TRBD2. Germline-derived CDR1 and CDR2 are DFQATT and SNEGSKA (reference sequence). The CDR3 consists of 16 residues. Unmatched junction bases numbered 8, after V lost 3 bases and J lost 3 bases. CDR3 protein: CSASSGRAARTDTQYF. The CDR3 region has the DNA TGCAGTGCTAGTAGCGGGAGGGCCGCTAGGACAGATACGCAGTATTTT.

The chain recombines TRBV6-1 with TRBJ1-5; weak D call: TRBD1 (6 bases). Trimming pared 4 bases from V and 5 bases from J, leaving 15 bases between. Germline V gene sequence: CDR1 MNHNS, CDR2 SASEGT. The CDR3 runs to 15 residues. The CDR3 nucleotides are TGTGCCAGCAGTGCCCGGGCAGGGGTGGATCAGCCCCAGCATTTT. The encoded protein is CASSARAGVDQPQHF.

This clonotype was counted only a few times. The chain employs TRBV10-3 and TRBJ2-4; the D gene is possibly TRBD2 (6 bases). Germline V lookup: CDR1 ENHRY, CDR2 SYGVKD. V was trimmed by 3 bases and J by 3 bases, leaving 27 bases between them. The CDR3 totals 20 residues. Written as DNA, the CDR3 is TGTGCCATCAGTGATGTCGATAGTTTCGGGGGAGCAGGAGACAAAAACATTCAGTACTTC. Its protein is CAISDVDSFGGAGDKNIQYF.

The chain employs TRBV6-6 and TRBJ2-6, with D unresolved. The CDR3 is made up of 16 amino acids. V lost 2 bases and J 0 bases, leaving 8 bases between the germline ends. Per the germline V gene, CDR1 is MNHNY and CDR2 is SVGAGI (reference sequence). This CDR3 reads CASSYIGNSGANVLTF. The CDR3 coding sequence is TGTGCCAGCAGTTACATAGGGAACTCTGGGGCCAACGTCCTGACTTTC.

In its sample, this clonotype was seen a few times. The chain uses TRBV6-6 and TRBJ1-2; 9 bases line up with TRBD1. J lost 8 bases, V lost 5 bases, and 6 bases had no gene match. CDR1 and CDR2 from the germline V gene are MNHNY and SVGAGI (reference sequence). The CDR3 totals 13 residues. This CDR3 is CASSHNRGRGYTF. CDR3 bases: TGTGCCAGCAGTCACAACAGGGGGCGCGGCTACACCTTC.